The clone carrying this TCR beta chain was seen just once. As yet, its antigen is unknown. This specimen comes from a study of shared clonotypes between healthy human individuals. Study-level findings and limits: A few donors had around 5% of their naive CD4 clonotypes in common. Estimated richness was generally greater in naive than memory subsets.

TCRdb's copy holds only in-frame clones and misses some; the assay was immunoSEQ multiplex PCR. This table has 2 million to 3 million clones, approximately 94% appearing once. Nashville, Tennessee was home to all donors, each a Caucasian adult. The sequencing input was naive CD4+ T cells from PBMCs. Subset: CD45RA+ positively selected. The clonotype originates from a man in his late teens or twenties in good health. Some clones in this sample may be carry-over from other donors' samples.

DNA for the CDR3: TGTGCCAGCAGCTTAGGGGCCTCCTCATCCGAGCAGTACTTC. Amino acids: CASSLGASSSEQYF. The genes are TRBV7-3 and TRBJ2-7, with a possible D match to TRBD1 (5 bases). The CDR3 sequence is 14 residues long. CDR1 is SGHTA and CDR2 is FQGTGA in the germline V gene. V dropped 2 bases and J dropped 6 bases, with 14 bases sitting between them.